This TCR beta chain comes out of a study of T-cell reconstitution after alpha-beta-depleted transplantation in children. Study-level findings and limits: Fresh T-cell production supplied most of the T-cell counts and diversity seen one year after transplant.

The germline V gene has CDR1 DFQATT and CDR2 SNEGSKA (reference sequence). The CDR3 sequence is 13 residues long. Trimming took 3 bases from V and 4 from J, leaving 12 bases between them. For TCRbeta, the library was prepared with unique molecular identifiers. TCRdb processed the PCR reads anew with MiXCR; each CDR3 protein has one entry. The sample lists about 98,000 distinct CDR3 sequences, 20% to 30% occurring once. In this sample, this clonotype turned up a few times. What it binds is not known. This sequence joins TRBV20-1 and TRBJ1-1, with D perhaps TRBD1 (5 bases). The source is a boy younger than 10 with acute lymphoblastic leukemia, due to receive a stem cell transplant. Sequencing was performed on PBMCs, taken before TCRalphabeta/CD19-depleted stem cell transplant. The CDR3 reads CSASQGKGTEAFF. The CDR3 DNA is TGCAGTGCTAGTCAGGGTAAGGGCACTGAAGCTTTCTTT.